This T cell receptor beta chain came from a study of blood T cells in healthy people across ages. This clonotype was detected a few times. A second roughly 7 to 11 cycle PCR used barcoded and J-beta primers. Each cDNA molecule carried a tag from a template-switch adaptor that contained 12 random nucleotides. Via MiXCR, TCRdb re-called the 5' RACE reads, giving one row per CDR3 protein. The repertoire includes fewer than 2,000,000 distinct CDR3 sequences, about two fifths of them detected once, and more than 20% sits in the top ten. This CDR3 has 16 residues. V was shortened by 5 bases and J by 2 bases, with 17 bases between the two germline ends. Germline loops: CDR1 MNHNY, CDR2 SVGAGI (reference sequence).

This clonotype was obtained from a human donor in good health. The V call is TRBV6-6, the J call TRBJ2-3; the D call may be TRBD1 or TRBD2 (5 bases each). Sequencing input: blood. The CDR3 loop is CASSGVGEGTTDTQYF. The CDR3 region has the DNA TGTGCCAGCAGTGGGGTGGGGGAAGGAACCACAGATACGCAGTATTTT.